The 15 T cell receptor beta chains presented below share a single source sample, sequenced in a study of blood T cell repertoires in COVID-19. Clones were read by immunoSEQ multiplex PCR, and TCRdb kept only the in-frame ones, dropping some. The sample yields just under 60,000 clones, 60% to 80% seen once. Sequenced: peripheral blood. The receptors come from a man at least 80 years old with acute or convalescent COVID-19.

The chain joins TRBV2 to TRBJ2-3, with a weak D call TRBD1 (6 bases). Germline V gene sequence: CDR1 SNHLY, CDR2 FYNNEI. The CDR3 runs 17 residues. V lost 5 bases and J 2 bases, leaving 20 bases between the germline ends. CDR3 sequence: CASSPLPYDRITDTQYF. The CDR3 nucleotides read TGTGCCAGCAGTCCCCTGCCCTATGACAGGATCACAGATACGCAGTATTTT. Variable domain in full (rest from reference TRBV2 and TRBJ2-3): EPEVTQTPSHQVTQMGQEVILRCVPISNHLYFYWYRQILGQKVEFLVSFYNNEISEKSEIFDDQFSVERPDGSNFTLKIRSTKLEDSAMYFCASSPLPYDRITDTQYFGPGTRLTVL.

V is TRBV28 and J is TRBJ1-1; no definite D call. The CDR3 has 14 residues. V lost 4 bases and J lost 0, with 9 bases in between. Germline assignment: CDR1 MDHEN and CDR2 SYDVKM. CDR3 sequence: CASSSTGMNTEAFF. The CDR3 coding sequence is TGTGCCAGCAGTTCGACGGGTATGAACACTGAAGCTTTCTTT. The full variable domain, in which reference TRBV28 and TRBJ1-1 provide the parts outside the CDR3, is DVKVTQSSRYLVKRTGEKVFLECVQDMDHENMFWYRQDPGLGLRLIYFSYDVKMKEKGDIPEGYSVSREKKERFSLILESASTNQTSMYLCASSSTGMNTEAFFGQGTRLTVV.

Of note for this clone: Other DNA sequences in this specimen translate into the identical CDR3. This chain links TRBV30 with TRBJ1-1; D is ambiguous. Germline V CDR1 and CDR2: GTSNPN, SVGIG (reference sequence). The CDR3 runs 12 residues. Trimming shortened V by 3 bases and J by 0 bases, and 5 bases separated the two germline ends. The CDR3 sequence: CAWSQMNTEAFF. CDR3 nucleotide sequence: TGTGCCTGGAGCCAGATGAACACTGAAGCTTTCTTT.

This clone was detected only once. The gene calls are TRBV5-6 and TRBJ1-1, with TRBD1 as a possible D gene (6 bases). The V end was cut by 7 bases, the J end by 0 bases, with 13 bases between. CDR3 size: 14 residues. Germline CDR1 reads SGHDT; CDR2 reads YYEEEE. CDR3: CASGKHRVNTEAFF. The CDR3 region has the DNA TGTGCCAGCGGAAAACACAGGGTGAACACTGAAGCTTTCTTT.

The chain links TRBV6-6 to TRBJ2-2, with 10 bases matching TRBD2. Germline V gene data show CDR1 as MNHNY and CDR2 as SVGAGI (reference sequence). The CDR3 runs 19 residues. V shed 6 bases and J 3 bases; nucleotides not matched to a gene: 16. The CDR3 protein is CASSSGGRRAGGYTGELFF. CDR3 DNA: TGTGCCAGCAGCTCGGGGGGTCGAAGAGCGGGAGGGTACACCGGGGAGCTGTTTTTT.

V is TRBV2 and J is TRBJ1-2; weak D call: TRBD1 (6 bases). The CDR3 has 13 amino acids. V was cut by 0 bases and J by 12 bases, with 14 bases left in between. The germline CDR1 and CDR2 sequences are SNHLY and FYNNEI. The CDR3 loop is CASSEAQGPGHTF. In DNA form, the CDR3 reads TGTGCCAGCAGTGAAGCGCAGGGGCCGGGCCACACCTTC.

The chain employs TRBV21-1 and TRBJ1-2; TRBD1, the table's D call, was not compared with the DNA. TRBV21-1 is a listed pseudogene. The CDR3 is made up of 12 amino acids. The DNA for the CDR3 is TGTGCCAGCAGCAAAGCGAGAGGGGGTAGGGCCTTC. Its translation: CASSKARGGRAF.

The rearrangement links TRBV29-1 to TRBJ1-1, with D perhaps TRBD1 (5 bases). Germline V gene data show CDR1 as SQVTM and CDR2 as ANQGSEA. V lost 1 base and J lost 7, with 19 bases in between. This CDR3 has 15 residues. For the CDR3, the DNA is TGCAGCGTTGAAGGTCTCTTGGACTCCGGGGGTGAAGCTTTCTTT. It yields the protein CSVEGLLDSGGEAFF.

In its sample, this clone is medium-sized. The V call is TRBV3-1 (or the pseudogene TRBV3-2), the J call TRBJ2-1, with TRBD2 identical over 10 bases. V was clipped by 0 bases and J by 2 bases; unmatched bases: 4. Germline CDR1 and CDR2: LGHDT and YNNKEL (reference sequence). The CDR3 sequence is 17 residues long. The CDR3 DNA is TGTGCCAGCAGCCAAGACCTAGCGGGAGACACCTACAATGAGCAGTTCTTC. Amino acids: CASSQDLAGDTYNEQFF.

The CDR3 loop is CASSPTGAQRQPQHF. The CDR3 DNA reads TGTGCCAGCAGTCCCACAGGGGCACAGCGGCAGCCCCAGCATTTT. The rearrangement uses TRBV27 and TRBJ1-5, with 7 bases that match TRBD1. Germline values: CDR1 MNHEY, CDR2 SMNVEV (reference sequence). V lost 5 bases to trimming and J lost 7 bases; unmatched junction nucleotides: 11. The CDR3 sequence is 15 residues long.

This clone was detected once. The chain has TRBV6-5 and TRBJ2-1; 11 bases match TRBD2. Per germline, CDR1 MNHEY and CDR2 SVGAGI. This CDR3 has 14 residues. The V and J ends lost 5 bases and 7 bases, in that order; junction bases with no gene match: 4. The CDR3 sequence is CASSTGTSGNEQFF. The CDR3 DNA sequence: TGTGCCAGCAGTACCGGGACTAGCGGAAATGAGCAGTTCTTC.

V and J are TRBV14 and TRBJ2-3; D is unclear. The germline CDR1 and CDR2 sequences are SGHDN and FVKESK. Trimming stripped 4 bases from V and 5 bases from J, with 4 bases between. There are 11 residues in the CDR3. CDR3 nucleotides: TGTGCCAGCAGCCTCGGAGATACGCAGTATTTT. Translation gives CASSLGDTQYF.

CDR3 DNA sequence: TGTGCCAGCAGTTACGGGGCCACCCGTGATGAAGCTTTCTTT. It translates to CASSYGATRDEAFF. V gene TRBV6-6 combines with J gene TRBJ1-1; possible D gene TRBD1, 5 bases. V dropped 2 bases and J dropped 7 bases, with 14 bases sitting between them. Germline loops: CDR1 MNHNY, CDR2 SVGAGI (reference sequence). The CDR3 spans 14 residues.

CDR3 region: CASSGGQGNTGELFF. The CDR3 DNA reads as TGTGCCAGCAGCGGGGGACAGGGGAACACCGGGGAGCTGTTTTTT. This chain connects TRBV6-5 to TRBJ2-2; 9 bases agree with TRBD1. Germline V gene sequence: CDR1 MNHEY, CDR2 SVGAGI. This CDR3 has 15 amino acids. V gave up 6 bases and J gave up 1 base; unmatched junction bases: 3.

This chain connects TRBV2 to TRBJ1-6; maybe TRBD1 (6 bases). The ends were cut back, 9 bases at V and 5 bases at J, with 17 bases in the middle. This CDR3 has 15 residues. Looked up from germline, CDR1 is SNHLY and CDR2 is FYNNEI. The CDR3 region is CAREVSGADNSPLHF. DNA for the CDR3: TGTGCCAGGGAGGTTTCAGGGGCTGATAATTCACCCCTCCACTTT.